This T cell receptor beta chain was identified during a study of T-cell reconstitution after alpha-beta-depleted transplantation in children. The TCRbeta library incorporated unique molecular identifiers. TCRdb recomputed calls from the PCR reads with MiXCR, one row per CDR3 protein. The sample consists of under 850,000 distinct CDR3 sequences, around 13% of them appearing once. The CDR3 loop spans 19 amino acids. Germline V lookup: CDR1 DFQATT, CDR2 SNEGSKA (reference sequence). Unmatched junction bases numbered 20, after V lost 7 bases and J lost 0 bases. The sequence was obtained from a girl aged 2 to 9 with congenital amegakaryocytic thrombocytopenia, due to receive a stem cell transplant. This specimen was PBMCs, taken before TCRalphabeta/CD19-depleted stem cell transplant. The chain links TRBV20-1 to TRBJ2-2; 7 positions match TRBD1. DNA of the CDR3: TGCAGTGTTACCAAAAGACCGGGACAGCCTGTTCCGAACACCGGGGAGCTGTTTTTT. It encodes CSVTKRPGQPVPNTGELFF.